Following are 10 T cell receptor beta chains from one sample sequenced in a study of Graves' ophthalmopathy and Graves' hyperthyroidism. RNA transcripts were the source from which TCR beta CDR3 regions were amplified. RT-PCR in the first round used HTBI primers; a second-round multiplex PCR followed. One entry per CDR3 protein results from TCRdb running MiXCR on the multiplex PCR reads. The table records around 1,200,000 distinct CDR3 sequences, 35% to 45% of them present only once. Sequenced: peripheral blood or thyroid tissue (not recorded which). All receptors derive from an adult man with Graves' hyperthyroidism.

The gene calls are TRBV29-1 and TRBJ1-2; maybe TRBD1 (5 bases). Germline CDR1 SQVTM, CDR2 ANQGSEA. The V and J ends lost 7 bases and 4 bases respectively, with 13 bases between them. This CDR3 has 12 residues. CDR3 residues: CSGSGATYGYTF. CDR3 nucleotides: TGCAGCGGAAGCGGGGCCACCTATGGCTACACCTTC.

This clonotype has just a few counts. The V gene is TRBV6-2 or TRBV6-3, the J gene TRBJ1-1; TRBD1 matches 7 bases. The CDR3 totals 12 residues. J was trimmed by 9 bases and V by 2 bases; bases with no gene match: 3. The germline V gene encodes CDR1 MNHEY and CDR2 SVGEGT. CDR3 DNA sequence: TGTGCCAGCAGTTACATAAGGGGGCAAGCTTTCTTT. It is translated as CASSYIRGQAFF.

The chain combines TRBV7-9 with TRBJ1-2; 8 bases are shared with TRBD1. The trim removed 5 bases at V and 7 bases at J, leaving 9 bases unmatched. This CDR3 contains 14 residues. Germline V gene data show CDR1 as SEHNR and CDR2 as FQNEAQ (reference sequence). CDR3 DNA sequence: TGTGCCAGCAGCCCGGACAGGGCAGGGGGTGGCTACACCTTC. Its protein product is CASSPDRAGGGYTF. Looking up the rest from reference TRBV7-9 and TRBJ1-2 gives the full variable domain: DTGVSQNPRHKITKRGQNVTFRCDPISEHNRLYWYRQTLGQGPEFLTYFQNEAQLEKSRLLSDRFSAERPKGSFSTLEIQRTEQGDSAMYLCASSPDRAGGGYTFGSGTRLTVV.

The chain links TRBV6-5 to TRBJ1-1; 7 nucleotides align to TRBD1. Germline V gives CDR1 MNHEY, CDR2 SVGAGI. This CDR3 has 13 residues. V lost 6 bases, J lost 6 bases, and 7 bases stayed unmatched. Written as DNA, the CDR3 is TGTGCCAGCAGAACAGGGGTTGGCGCTGAAGCTTTCTTT. Protein product: CASRTGVGAEAFF.

The chain recombines TRBV10-3 with TRBJ1-2; D is possibly TRBD1 (5 bases). V was trimmed by 7 bases and J by 6 bases, leaving 9 bases between them. The CDR3 extends over 11 amino acids. CDR1 and CDR2 from the germline V gene are ENHRY and SYGVKD. CDR3 sequence: CAIKGADGYTF. CDR3 in DNA: TGTGCCATCAAAGGGGCGGATGGCTACACCTTC.

About this clonotype: A read error is possible here, since a much larger clone lies one base away. The chain combines TRBV10-3 with TRBJ1-1; tentatively, D is TRBD1 (5 bases). CDR3 size: 15 residues. Trimming left V 7 bases short and J 5 bases short, with 20 bases between. CDR1 and CDR2 from the germline V gene are ENHRY and SYGVKD. The CDR3 region is CAIKKGTREWTEAFF. The CDR3 DNA reads as TGTGCCATCAAGAAGGGGACTAGGGAGTGGACTGAAGCTTTCTTT.

This rearrangement joins TRBV27 to TRBJ2-7; TRBD2 matches at 10 bases. This CDR3 is built from 15 residues. V lost 7 bases to trimming and J lost 1 base; unmatched junction nucleotides: 7. Germline values: CDR1 MNHEY, CDR2 SMNVEV (reference sequence). Here the CDR3 DNA reads TGTGCCAGCACCCCCGTAGCGGGAGGTTCCTACGAGCAGTACTTC. It translates to CASTPVAGGSYEQYF.

The CDR3, as DNA: TGTGCCTGGAGTGTCGGGACAGGGAGATACGAGCAGTACTTC. As protein: CAWSVGTGRYEQYF. This chain uses TRBV30 with TRBJ2-7; 9 bases are a match to TRBD1. Germline V gene lookup returns CDR1 GTSNPN and CDR2 SVGIG (reference sequence). CDR3 size: 14 residues. V shed 0 bases and J 4 bases; nucleotides not matched to a gene: 4.

This clonotype was observed a single time. The rearrangement links TRBV7-2 to TRBJ1-2, with 7 bases lining up with TRBD1. Looked up from germline, CDR1 is SGHTA and CDR2 is FQGNSA. V lost 4 bases, J lost 6 bases, and 8 bases stayed unmatched. This CDR3 has 14 residues. This CDR3 reads CASSSRDSMDGYTF. CDR3 DNA: TGTGCCAGCAGCTCCCGGGACAGTATGGATGGCTACACCTTC.

In this sample, this clonotype turned up a few times. At one end, the junction sequence differs from germline, possibly due to a read error. In nucleotides, the CDR3 is TGTGCCAGCTCACGATTACAGGGGCCCCTCGAGCAGTACTTC. Translation gives CASSRLQGPLEQYF. V is TRBV10-2 and J is TRBJ2-7; 7 nucleotides agree with TRBD1. This CDR3 has 14 amino acids. Germline V CDR1 and CDR2: WSHSY, SAAADI.